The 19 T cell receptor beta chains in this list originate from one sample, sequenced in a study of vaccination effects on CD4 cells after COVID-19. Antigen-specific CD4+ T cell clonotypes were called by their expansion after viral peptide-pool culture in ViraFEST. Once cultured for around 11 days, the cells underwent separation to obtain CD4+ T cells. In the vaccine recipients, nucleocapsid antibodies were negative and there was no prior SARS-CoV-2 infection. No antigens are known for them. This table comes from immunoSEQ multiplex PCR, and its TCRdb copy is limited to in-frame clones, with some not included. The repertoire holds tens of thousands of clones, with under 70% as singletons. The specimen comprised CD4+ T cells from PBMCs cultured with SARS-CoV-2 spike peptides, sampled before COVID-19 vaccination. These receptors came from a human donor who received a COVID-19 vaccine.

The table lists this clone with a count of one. CDR3 DNA sequence: TGTGCCAGCAGCAAAGTTTGGGGGCGCAGGACTAATGAAAAACTGTTTTTT. It is translated as CASSKVWGRRTNEKLFF. The V and J genes are TRBV21-1 and TRBJ1-4; the table names TRBD1, a call not compared with the DNA. TRBV21-1 is a pseudogene. This CDR3 is 17 amino acids long.

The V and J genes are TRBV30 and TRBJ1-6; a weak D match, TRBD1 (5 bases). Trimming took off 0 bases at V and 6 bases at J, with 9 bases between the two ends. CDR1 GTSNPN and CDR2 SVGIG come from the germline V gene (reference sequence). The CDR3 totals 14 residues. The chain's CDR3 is CAWSVGTSNSPLHF. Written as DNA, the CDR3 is TGTGCCTGGAGTGTAGGGACGTCTAATTCACCCCTCCACTTT.

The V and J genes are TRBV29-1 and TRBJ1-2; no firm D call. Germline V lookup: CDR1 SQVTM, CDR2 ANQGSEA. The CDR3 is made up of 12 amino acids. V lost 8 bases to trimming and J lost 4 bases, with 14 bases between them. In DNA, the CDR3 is TGCAGCATCTCAGGCGGAGGCTATGGCTACACCTTC. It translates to CSISGGGYGYTF.

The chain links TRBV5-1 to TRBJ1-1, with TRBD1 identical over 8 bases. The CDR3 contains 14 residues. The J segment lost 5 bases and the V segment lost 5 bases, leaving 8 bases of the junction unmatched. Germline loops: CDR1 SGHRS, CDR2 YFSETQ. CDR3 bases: TGCGCCAGCAGTTACAACAGGGGGGGGACTGAAGCTTTCTTT. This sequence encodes CASSYNRGGTEAFF.

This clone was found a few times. The CDR3 loop is CASRSGGAPAFGYTF. The CDR3 DNA reads TGTGCCAGCAGGAGTGGGGGGGCCCCCGCCTTTGGCTACACCTTC. V is TRBV27 and J is TRBJ1-2; D may be TRBD1 (6 bases). This CDR3 region has 15 residues. With 6 bases removed from V and 7 bases from J, the gap between germline ends came to 21 bases. The germline V gene encodes CDR1 MNHEY and CDR2 SMNVEV (reference sequence).

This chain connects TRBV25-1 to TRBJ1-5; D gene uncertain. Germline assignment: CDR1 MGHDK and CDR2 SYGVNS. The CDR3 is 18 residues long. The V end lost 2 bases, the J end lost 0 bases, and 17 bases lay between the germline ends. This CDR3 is CASSEPYDTRLSNQPQHF. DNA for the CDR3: TGTGCCAGCAGTGAACCCTACGACACGAGACTTAGCAATCAGCCCCAGCATTTT. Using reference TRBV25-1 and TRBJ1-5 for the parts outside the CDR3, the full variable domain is EADIYQTPRYLVIGTGKKITLECSQTMGHDKMYWYQQDPGMELHLIHYSYGVNSTEKGDLSSESTVSRIRTEHFPLTLESARPSHTSQYLCASSEPYDTRLSNQPQHFGDGTRLSIL.

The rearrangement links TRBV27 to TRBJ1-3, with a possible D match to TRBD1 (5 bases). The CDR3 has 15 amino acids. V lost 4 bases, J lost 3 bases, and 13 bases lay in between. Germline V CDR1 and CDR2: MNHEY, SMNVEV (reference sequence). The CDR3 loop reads CASSSATGVGNTIYF. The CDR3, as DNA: TGTGCCAGCAGTTCGGCAACAGGAGTTGGAAACACCATATATTTT.

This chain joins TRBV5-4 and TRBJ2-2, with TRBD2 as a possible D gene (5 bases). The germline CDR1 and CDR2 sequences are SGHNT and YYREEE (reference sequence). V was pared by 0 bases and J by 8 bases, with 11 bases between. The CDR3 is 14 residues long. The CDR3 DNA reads TGTGCCAGCAGCTTGGTAGCGAATGAGGGGGAGCTGTTTTTT. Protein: CASSLVANEGELFF. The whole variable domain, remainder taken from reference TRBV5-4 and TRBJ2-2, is ETGVTQSPTHLIKTRGQQVTLRCSSQSGHNTVSWYQQALGQGPQFIFQYYREEENGRGNFPPRFSGLQFPNYSSELNVNALELDDSALYLCASSLVANEGELFFGEGSRLTVL.

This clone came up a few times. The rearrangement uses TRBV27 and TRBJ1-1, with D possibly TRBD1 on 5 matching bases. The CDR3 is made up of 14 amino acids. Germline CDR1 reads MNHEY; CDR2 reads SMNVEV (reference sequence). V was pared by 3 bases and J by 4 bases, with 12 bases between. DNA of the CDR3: TGTGCCAGCAGTTTTCAGGGTGGTAGCACTGAAGCTTTCTTT. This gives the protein CASSFQGGSTEAFF.

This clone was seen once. The CDR3 nucleotides are TGCAGTGCTAGTGGTGCCCCGAGGGGCCCAGATACGCAGTATTTT. Amino acid sequence: CSASGAPRGPDTQYF. The V call is TRBV20-1, the J call TRBJ2-3; D tentatively fits TRBD1 or TRBD2 (5 bases each). V was shortened by 3 bases and J by 4 bases, with 17 bases between the two germline ends. The CDR3 length is 15 residues. Germline V gene data show CDR1 as DFQATT and CDR2 as SNEGSKA (reference sequence).

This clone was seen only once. The CDR3 DNA sequence: TGTGCCAGCAGCGGGGTCCCGGGACAGGGGGTAGGGAGCAATCAGCCCCAGCATTTT. Translation gives CASSGVPGQGVGSNQPQHF. This chain joins TRBV5-5 and TRBJ1-5, with TRBD1 identical over 11 bases. The CDR3 length is 19 residues. The germline gives CDR1 SGHKS, CDR2 YYEKEE (reference sequence). The ends lost 4 bases at V and 1 base at J; junction bases unmatched: 13.

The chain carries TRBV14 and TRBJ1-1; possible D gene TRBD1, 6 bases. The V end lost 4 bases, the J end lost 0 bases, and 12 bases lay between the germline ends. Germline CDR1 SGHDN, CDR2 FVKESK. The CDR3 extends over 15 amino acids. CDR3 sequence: CASSRTVSMNTEAFF. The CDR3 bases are TGTGCCAGCAGCCGGACAGTTTCTATGAACACTGAAGCTTTCTTT.

CDR3 sequence reads: CASSVQGRMGYTF. Written as DNA, the CDR3 is TGTGCCAGCAGTGTACAGGGGAGAATGGGCTACACCTTC. The chain joins TRBV2 to TRBJ1-2; 7 positions match TRBD1. Trimming cost V 4 bases and J 8 bases; bases outside gene matches: 7. The CDR3 consists of 13 residues. From germline, CDR1 is SNHLY and CDR2 FYNNEI.

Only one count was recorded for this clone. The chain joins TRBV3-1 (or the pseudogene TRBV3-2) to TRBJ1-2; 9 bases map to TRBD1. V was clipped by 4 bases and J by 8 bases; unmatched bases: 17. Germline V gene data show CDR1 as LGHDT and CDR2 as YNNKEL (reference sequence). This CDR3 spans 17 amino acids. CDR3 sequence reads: CASSLRTGVGYVYGYTF. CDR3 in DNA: TGTGCCAGCAGCCTCAGGACAGGGGTTGGCTATGTCTACGGCTACACCTTC.

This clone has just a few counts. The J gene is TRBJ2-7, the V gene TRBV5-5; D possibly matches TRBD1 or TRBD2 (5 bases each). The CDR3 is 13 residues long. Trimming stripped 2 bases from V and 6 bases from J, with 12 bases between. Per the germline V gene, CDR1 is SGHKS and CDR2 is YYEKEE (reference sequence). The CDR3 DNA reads TGTGCCAGCAGCTTAACGGGACGGGGCGAGCAGTACTTC. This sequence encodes CASSLTGRGEQYF.

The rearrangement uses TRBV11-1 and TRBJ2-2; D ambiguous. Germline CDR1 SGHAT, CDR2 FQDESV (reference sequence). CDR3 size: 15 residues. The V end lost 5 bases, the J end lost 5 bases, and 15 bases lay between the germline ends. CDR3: CASSLAGPGTGELFF. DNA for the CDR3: TGTGCCAGCAGCCTCGCTGGGCCCGGGACCGGGGAGCTGTTTTTT.

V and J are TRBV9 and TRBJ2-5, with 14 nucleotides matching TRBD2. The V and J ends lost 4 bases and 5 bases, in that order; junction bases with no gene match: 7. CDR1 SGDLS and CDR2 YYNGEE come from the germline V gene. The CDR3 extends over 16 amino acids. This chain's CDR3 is CASSPGTSGRRETQYF. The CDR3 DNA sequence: TGTGCCAGCAGCCCCGGGACTAGCGGGAGACGGGAGACCCAGTACTTC.

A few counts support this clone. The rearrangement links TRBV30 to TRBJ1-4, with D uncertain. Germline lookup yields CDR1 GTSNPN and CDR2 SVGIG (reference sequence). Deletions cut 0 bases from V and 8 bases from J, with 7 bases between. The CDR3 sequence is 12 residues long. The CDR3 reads CAWSVLGEKLFF. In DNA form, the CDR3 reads TGTGCCTGGAGTGTATTAGGGGAAAAACTGTTTTTT.

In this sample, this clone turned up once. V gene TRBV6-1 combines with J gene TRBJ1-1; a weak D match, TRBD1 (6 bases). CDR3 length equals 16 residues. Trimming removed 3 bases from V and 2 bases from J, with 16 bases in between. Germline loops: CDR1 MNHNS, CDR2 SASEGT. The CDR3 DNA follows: TGTGCCAGCAGTGACCTCAGGGGCGCCGGTAACACTGAAGCTTTCTTT. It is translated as CASSDLRGAGNTEAFF.